The 27 T cell receptor beta chains reported below all come from one sample, sequenced in a study of spatial heterogeneity in lung cancer. As for time point: sample taken at primary tumor resection. TCRdb recomputed calls from the 5' RACE reads with MiXCR, one row per CDR3 protein. The sample has 7,600 or so distinct CDR3 sequences; around 6.7% are singletons. The material sequenced was PBMCs, taken at surgery. The source of these receptors is a male donor with early-stage non-small cell lung cancer.

Worth noting for this clonotype: Just one base apart from a much larger clone, this may be a read error. No conserved phenylalanine or tryptophan is present at the end of the CDR3, so a read error is the likely explanation. The chain joins TRBV5-6 to TRBJ2-1, with D possibly TRBD1 on 6 matching bases. The CDR3 is 13 amino acids. The V end lost 3 bases, the J end lost 4 bases, and 8 bases lay between the germline ends. The germline CDR1 and CDR2 sequences are SGHDT and YYEEEE. The CDR3 is CASSSDRYNEQFY. Written as DNA, the CDR3 is TGTGCCAGCAGCTCCGACAGGTACAATGAGCAGTTCTAC.

This clonotype was seen only a few times. The chain uses TRBV19 and TRBJ2-7, with 7 bases matching TRBD2. Trimming cost V 3 bases and J 4 bases; bases outside gene matches: 24. The CDR3 covers 20 residues. Germline values: CDR1 LNHDA, CDR2 SQIVND (reference sequence). This chain's CDR3 is CASSIGLAGDLLNGHYEQYF. In DNA, the CDR3 is TGTGCCAGTAGTATTGGTTTGGCGGGGGACCTGCTAAACGGCCATTACGAGCAGTACTTC. Supplemented by reference TRBV19 and TRBJ2-7, the full variable domain reads DGGITQSPKYLFRKEGQNVTLSCEQNLNHDAMYWYRQDPGQGLRLIYYSQIVNDFQKGDIAEGYSVSREKKESFPLTVTSAQKNPTAFYLCASSIGLAGDLLNGHYEQYFGPGTRLTVT.

This clonotype was picked up a small number of times. The chain recombines TRBV12-3 or TRBV12-4 with TRBJ1-2, with 7 bases matching TRBD1. Trimming removed 5 bases from V and 7 bases from J; junction bases left unmatched: 1. CDR3 size: 11 residues. Written as DNA, the CDR3 is TGTGCCAGCAGTCGGGACAGTGGCTACACCTTC. Its protein is CASSRDSGYTF.

This clonotype was seen at least ten times. The chain has TRBV27 and TRBJ2-7; possibly TRBD2 for D (6 bases). Germline V gene lookup returns CDR1 MNHEY and CDR2 SMNVEV (reference sequence). V dropped 0 bases and J dropped 0 bases, with 9 bases sitting between them. The CDR3 length is 15 residues. In nucleotides, the CDR3 is TGTGCCAGCAGTTTATCATCGGGACTCTCCTACGAGCAGTACTTC. It is translated as CASSLSSGLSYEQYF.

This clonotype was observed many times. V gene TRBV6-6 combines with J gene TRBJ1-5, with D unresolved. This CDR3 has 18 amino acids. Per the germline V gene, CDR1 is MNHNY and CDR2 is SVGAGI (reference sequence). Trimming left V 2 bases short and J 0 bases short, with 17 bases between. CDR3 bases: TGTGCCAGCAGTTACGCCCTAAGGTCCTCGTATAGCAATCAGCCCCAGCATTTT. The encoded protein is CASSYALRSSYSNQPQHF.

This clonotype was counted at least ten times. V gene TRBV16 combines with J gene TRBJ1-1; D uncertain. The V end was cut by 4 bases, the J end by 8 bases, with 17 bases between. CDR3 length equals 14 residues. Germline assignment: CDR1 KGHSY and CDR2 FQNENV. CDR3 amino acids: CASSPLMEGSEAFF. Here the CDR3 DNA reads TGTGCCAGCAGCCCCCTTATGGAGGGTTCGGAAGCTTTCTTT.

This clonotype was seen many times. This chain connects TRBV7-2 to TRBJ2-3, with 7 bases that match TRBD1. With V trimmed by 7 bases and J by 2 bases, 6 bases remained unmatched. This CDR3 is 14 amino acids long. In germline, CDR1 is SGHTA, CDR2 FQGNSA. CDR3 sequence (DNA): TGTGCCAGCACGAAGGACAGGACCACAGATACGCAGTATTTT. It specifies CASTKDRTTDTQYF.

This clonotype was detected many times. This chain connects TRBV20-1 to TRBJ2-7; 11 nucleotides match TRBD1. Germline values: CDR1 DFQATT, CDR2 SNEGSKA (reference sequence). The CDR3 is 14 residues long. The J segment lost 3 bases and the V segment lost 3 bases, leaving 4 bases of the junction unmatched. CDR3 nucleotides: TGCAGTGCTAGGTCCGGGACAGGGGGCTACGAGCAGTACTTC. It specifies CSARSGTGGYEQYF.

This clonotype was seen at least ten times. The V call is TRBV2, the J call TRBJ2-5; weak D call: TRBD1 (6 bases). Per the germline V gene, CDR1 is SNHLY and CDR2 is FYNNEI. Between the trimmed V and J ends, which lost 4 bases and 2 bases, there was a span of 11 bases. The CDR3 totals 14 residues. The CDR3: CASSGAQGQETQYF. The CDR3 DNA is TGTGCCAGCAGTGGGGCACAGGGTCAAGAGACCCAGTACTTC. Using reference TRBV2 and TRBJ2-5 for the parts outside the CDR3, the full variable domain is EPEVTQTPSHQVTQMGQEVILRCVPISNHLYFYWYRQILGQKVEFLVSFYNNEISEKSEIFDDQFSVERPDGSNFTLKIRSTKLEDSAMYFCASSGAQGQETQYFGPGTRLLVL.

This clonotype was recorded many times. The CDR3 here is CASSLSIGQGSNQPQHF. The CDR3 nucleotides are TGTGCCAGCAGTTTATCGATAGGGCAGGGAAGCAATCAGCCCCAGCATTTT. The rearrangement joins TRBV27 to TRBJ1-5; a possible D gene is TRBD1 (5 bases). V lost 0 bases, J lost 1 base, and 13 bases lay in between. This CDR3 region has 17 residues. The germline V gene encodes CDR1 MNHEY and CDR2 SMNVEV (reference sequence).

This clonotype was seen repeatedly, ten times or more. The V gene is TRBV5-6, the J gene TRBJ2-3, with TRBD1 identical over 7 bases. Germline-derived CDR1 and CDR2 are SGHDT and YYEEEE. The V gene end was trimmed by 4 bases and the J gene end by 1 base; junction bases not matched to a gene: 9. This CDR3 contains 16 residues. This chain's CDR3 is CASSLGQVWGTDTQYF. CDR3 coding DNA: TGTGCCAGCAGCCTTGGACAGGTTTGGGGCACAGATACGCAGTATTTT.

This clonotype was seen many times. This sequence joins TRBV4-1 and TRBJ1-4, with 9 bases lining up with TRBD1. Germline V CDR1 and CDR2: MGHRA, YSYEKL. This CDR3 contains 17 residues. V lost 3 bases to trimming and J lost 7 bases; unmatched junction nucleotides: 12. CDR3 amino acids: CASSHKQGARESEKLFF. CDR3 nucleotides: TGCGCCAGCAGCCACAAACAGGGGGCACGGGAGAGTGAAAAACTGTTTTTT.

Only a few counts were recorded for this clonotype. For the CDR3, the DNA is TGTGCCAGCAGTTCAGGGGAGAAGGTAGACACCATATATTTT. It yields the protein CASSSGEKVDTIYF. J is TRBJ1-3 and V is TRBV7-2, with D possibly matching TRBD1 (6 bases). Germline V gene lookup returns CDR1 SGHTA and CDR2 FQGNSA. The ends were cut back, 6 bases at V and 8 bases at J, with 17 bases in the middle. The CDR3 has 14 residues.

This clonotype is a singleton in its sample. The genes are TRBV7-9 and TRBJ2-7; no reliable D call. From germline, CDR1 is SEHNR and CDR2 FQNEAQ (reference sequence). Trimming stripped 0 bases from V and 3 bases from J, with 9 bases between. This CDR3 has 14 residues. Here the CDR3 reads CASSLAGAFYEQYF. The CDR3 nucleotides read TGTGCCAGCAGCTTAGCGGGTGCATTCTACGAGCAGTACTTC.

This clonotype is labeled as medium-sized (0.01 to 0.1%). The chain carries TRBV27 and TRBJ2-2; no clear D gene. This CDR3 contains 15 residues. The ends were cut back, 5 bases at V and 0 bases at J, with 10 bases in the middle. Germline V gene sequence: CDR1 MNHEY, CDR2 SMNVEV (reference sequence). CDR3 nucleotides: TGTGCCAGCAGTGCCCGGGTCTCGAACACCGGGGAGCTGTTTTTT. Amino acid sequence: CASSARVSNTGELFF.

The sample holds many counts of this clonotype. The V gene is TRBV6-5, the J gene TRBJ1-1; 7 bases are shared with TRBD1. From germline, CDR1 is MNHEY and CDR2 SVGAGI. This CDR3 has 14 amino acids. V lost 7 bases and J lost 4; bases outside the gene matches: 9. CDR3 coding DNA: TGTGCCAGCATGTACGACAGGGAGGCCACTGAAGCTTTCTTT. Translated: CASMYDREATEAFF.

This clonotype was picked up many times. The rearrangement joins TRBV20-1 to TRBJ2-5, with a tentative D call TRBD1 (5 bases). The ends were cut back, 0 bases at V and 1 base at J, with 9 bases in the middle. CDR1 is DFQATT, CDR2 SNEGSKA, per germline (reference sequence). The CDR3 is 14 residues long. CDR3: CSARDPGSQETQYF. CDR3 in DNA: TGCAGTGCTAGAGATCCAGGGTCCCAAGAGACCCAGTACTTC.

This clonotype was recorded many times. A junction boundary mismatches the germline segment, possibly from a read error. The rearrangement joins TRBV10-3 to TRBJ1-1, with no clear D. Per germline, CDR1 ENHRY and CDR2 SYGVKD. This CDR3 comprises 15 residues. The DNA for the CDR3 is TGTGCCATCAGTGAGCCCCCCAGCGTTGAAACTGAAGCCTTCTTT. This gives the protein CAISEPPSVETEAFF.

This clonotype was seen repeatedly, ten times or more. The chain is built from TRBV11-2 and TRBJ2-1; 8 bases agree with TRBD2. The V segment lost 4 bases and the J segment 3 bases; nucleotides outside the gene matches: 5. Looked up from germline, CDR1 is SGHAT and CDR2 is FQNNGV. This CDR3 has 15 residues. The CDR3 here is CASSSGLAGYNEQFF. The DNA for the CDR3 is TGTGCCAGCAGCTCCGGACTAGCCGGCTACAATGAGCAGTTCTTC.

In this sample, this clonotype turned up many times. The CDR3 is CATKAQANTGELFF. Written as DNA, the CDR3 is TGTGCCACCAAAGCGCAGGCGAACACCGGGGAGCTGTTTTTT. This rearrangement joins TRBV19 to TRBJ2-2; D unresolved. Trimming stripped 10 bases from V and 0 bases from J, with 12 bases between. This CDR3 is 14 amino acids long. Looked up from germline, CDR1 is LNHDA and CDR2 is SQIVND (reference sequence).

The count of this clonotype is one. Just one base apart from a much larger clone, this may be a read error. The chain links TRBV6-1 to TRBJ1-5; no definite D call. The CDR3 contains 13 residues. Germline loops: CDR1 MNHNS, CDR2 SASEGT. CDR3 residues: CASCEREKQPQHF. In DNA, the CDR3 is TGTGCCAGCTGTGAAAGAGAGAAACAGCCCCAGCATTTT.

This clonotype came up a few times. This chain uses TRBV30 with TRBJ1-1; 9 nucleotides align to TRBD1. The germline CDR1 and CDR2 sequences are GTSNPN and SVGIG (reference sequence). The CDR3 is 15 residues long. The V and J ends lost 1 base and 3 bases, in that order; junction bases with no gene match: 6. The CDR3 coding sequence is TGTGCCTGGAGTGGACTGACAGGGGGGGACACTGAAGCTTTCTTT. Encoded protein: CAWSGLTGGDTEAFF.

The sample holds many counts of this clonotype. This chain uses TRBV23-1 with TRBJ2-5; D remains ambiguous. TRBV23-1 falls under the ORF class, with uncertain function. V was clipped by 5 bases and J by 2 bases, with 9 bases between them. The CDR3 extends over 13 amino acids. The CDR3 loop is CASSYSQQETQYF. The CDR3 DNA follows: TGCGCCAGCAGTTATTCACAGCAAGAGACCCAGTACTTC.

This clonotype has at least ten counts. V usage is TRBV20-1 and J usage is TRBJ2-1, with D possibly being TRBD1 (5 bases). The germline gives CDR1 DFQATT, CDR2 SNEGSKA (reference sequence). The CDR3 totals 12 residues. Between the trimmed V and J ends, which lost 0 bases and 8 bases, there was a span of 8 bases. For the CDR3, the DNA is TGCAGTGCTAGAGATAGGGGTGATGAGCAGTTCTTC. Encoded protein: CSARDRGDEQFF.

This clonotype has a count of ten or more. An end of the junction differs from the germline gene, which may be a read error. The chain joins TRBV28 to TRBJ1-5; no firm D call. The CDR3 length is 13 residues. Germline values: CDR1 MDHEN, CDR2 SYDVKM. Written as DNA, the CDR3 is TGTGCCAGCAGTTTACGGAGCAGTCAGCCCCAGCATTTT. This encodes CASSLRSSQPQHF. The full variable domain, its missing parts supplied by reference TRBV28 and TRBJ1-5, is DVKVTQSSRYLVKRTGEKVFLECVQDMDHENMFWYRQDPGLGLRLIYFSYDVKMKEKGDIPEGYSVSREKKERFSLILESASTNQTSMYLCASSLRSSQPQHFGDGTRLSIL.

This clonotype was recorded at least ten times. V usage is TRBV18 and J usage is TRBJ1-1; D gene unclear. Trimming shortened V by 3 bases and J by 1 base, and 9 bases separated the two germline ends. The germline CDR1 and CDR2 sequences are KGHSH and LQKENI. The CDR3 is 14 residues long. The CDR3 loop is CASSPEAPNTEAFF. Written as DNA, the CDR3 is TGTGCCAGCTCACCTGAGGCTCCGAACACTGAAGCTTTCTTT.

A remark on this clonotype: One end of the junction is discordant with germline, which a read error may explain. This rearrangement joins TRBV7-7 to TRBJ2-5, with 9 bases fitting TRBD1. The CDR3 spans 14 residues. Germline CDR1 is SSHAT and CDR2 is FNYEAQ (reference sequence). This CDR3 is CASSQQGAAETQYF. As DNA, the CDR3 is TGTGCTAGCAGCCAACAGGGGGCGGCGGAGACCCAGTACTTC.